These T cell receptor beta chains were read from a single sample in a study of identical twins. TCRdb re-called the 5' RACE reads with MiXCR, one entry per CDR3 protein. This sample carries 400,000 to 650,000 distinct CDR3 sequences, 20% to 25% of them seen once, and the ten largest clones take 0.75% to 0.95%. These same data were also listed under a study on T cells expressing NK-cell markers.

The specimen sequenced was CD4+ T cells sorted from blood. Source of these receptors: a young woman in good health. Each CDR3 is given with its conserved first and last residue. A D gene is named only where the DNA matches it firmly. The size of a clone is reported for some rows only, either as once, few or many, or as a class for expanded clones.

TRBV6-2/TRBV6-3,TRBJ1-1,.,.,TGTGCCAGCAGACTGGGGCAGCCTAGTGGTGAAGCTTTCTTT,CASRLGQPSGEAFF
TRBV6-1,TRBJ1-2,few,.,TGTGCCAGCTCGGGGGGGAGCGTCTATGGCTACACCTTC,CASSGGSVYGYTF
TRBV6-5,TRBJ2-3,few,.,TGTGCCAGCAGTTACTCCGGACAGTACCCAGATACGCAGTATTTT,CASSYSGQYPDTQYF
TRBV15,TRBJ1-2,few,TRBD1,TGTGCCACCAGCAGAGGCGGTGGGACAGGGGGCGCTTTATATGGCTACACCTTC,CATSRGGGTGGALYGYTF
TRBV5-1,TRBJ2-7,many,TRBD1,TGCGCCAGCAGCTCGGGACAGGTCTACGAGCAGTACTTC,CASSSGQVYEQYF
TRBV12-3/TRBV12-4,TRBJ2-5,.,TRBD2,TGTGCCAGCAGTTTCTCGACTAGCGGGGGGAGTGGGACCCAGTACTTC,CASSFSTSGGSGTQYF
TRBV29-1,TRBJ2-1,few,TRBD2,TGCAGCGTTAGCGGGGGGGCCGGGGATGAGCAGTTCTTC,CSVSGGAGDEQFF
TRBV20-1,TRBJ2-7,few,TRBD2,TGCAGTGCGAGGGGGACTAGCGACGAGCAGTACTTC,CSARGTSDEQYF
TRBV9,TRBJ2-1,many,.,TGTGCCAGCAGCAGGGGAGACAGGATGATGGATGAGCAGTTCTTC,CASSRGDRMMDEQFF
TRBV5-5,TRBJ2-7,few,.,TGTGCCAGCGGCCACTACGAGCAGTACTTC,CASGHYEQYF
TRBV7-2,TRBJ1-1,few,.,TGTGCCAGCAGCTCAAGGGCCGGAAGCGCCGGCTCGGAAGCTTTCTTT,CASSSRAGSAGSEAFF
TRBV7-2,TRBJ2-1,few,.,TGTGCCAGCAGCTTAACCAACTTAGAGACGGAGTTCTTC,CASSLTNLETEFF
TRBV29-1,TRBJ1-6,few,.,TGCAGCGCCCAGCGGGGGGAAGGTTCACCCCTCCACTTT,CSAQRGEGSPLHF
TRBV24-1,TRBJ2-1,few,.,TGTGCCACCCCTTCCTCCGACTTC,CATPSSDF
TRBV12-3/TRBV12-4,TRBJ2-7,few,.,TGTGCCAGCAGGATCCAGACCGAGCAGTACTTC,CASRIQTEQYF
TRBV18,TRBJ2-5,many,.,TGTGCCAGCTCACCGTACCAAGAGACCCAGTACTTC,CASSPYQETQYF
TRBV11-3,TRBJ2-1,.,.,TGTGCCAGCACCACCGGATGGCGGAGCTCCTACAATGAGCAGTTCTTC,CASTTGWRSSYNEQFF
TRBV5-1,TRBJ2-3,.,.,TGCGCCAGCCGGCCGCAATTTACAGGGCCCACAGATACGCAGTATTTT,CASRPQFTGPTDTQYF
TRBV7-9,TRBJ2-1,.,.,TGTGCCAGCAGCTTACCCCGGGCCAATGAGCAGTTCTTC,CASSLPRANEQFF
TRBV4-3,TRBJ2-1,.,TRBD1,TGCGCCAGCAGCCAAGATTTGGGACAGGGAGGAAATGAGCAGTTCTTC,CASSQDLGQGGNEQFF